Detailed here is one T cell receptor (beta chain). It lacks a known antigen. Base qualities are missing; no much larger clone stands one base away. TCR CDR3 regions were amplified from genomic DNA by multiplex PCR using the deep immunoSEQ assay. For each cell subset, the extracted genomic DNA was distributed evenly across all wells of several immunoSEQ 96-well plates, and each plate served as one replicate. For sorted subsets, each replicate PCR was loaded with 200 to 250 ng genomic DNA, equivalent to 25,000 to 35,000 T cell genomes. Purified libraries were quantified with a Qubit 3.0 fluorometer, sized on a Bioanalyzer 2100, and re-quantified with the KAPA Library Quantification kit. A separate single-read 150-cycle Illumina NextSeq 550 flow cell was used to sequence each immunoSEQ 96-well plate. In the source study's methods: The immunoSEQ output contained only junctional sequences without quality scores, so filtering could not match that applied to full-length reads. To assign V/J genes and CDR3, sequences were annotated against IMGT germline references using PyIR, a Python wrapper for IgBLAST v1.9. Reads were removed for weak V/J assignments (E-value above 1e-6), missing CDR3, stop codons, out-of-frame junctions, or ambiguous translated residues. A V3J clonotype was defined by an identical inferred V gene, J gene, and CDR3 amino acid sequence. The percentage overlap between two repertoires was calculated by dividing the number of shared unique clonotypes by the size of the smaller repertoire. Three approaches were used to assess repertoire richness: RTK rarefaction, the Chao1 estimator, and Recon v2.1 estimates of unobserved clonotypes. Generation probabilities for all TCRbeta clonotypes obtained by the gDNA method from a handful of donors were computed using OLGA. Entries here come from immuneACCESS through TCRdb and include only in-frame sequences with V and J called. Some clones fail to appear in such tables; in the studies checked, an unresolved V gene covers under half of the shortfall, and the cause of the remainder is unknown. That table gives V, J and clone size, and the DNA gave D and trimming. The sample data list 2 million to 2.5 million clones, and 80% to 95% of these were observed just once. The ten biggest clones cover around 0.38% of the sample.

This record belongs to a study of shared clonotypes between healthy human individuals (dated by TCRdb to 2020 to 2021). Context from the whole study: The cohort comprised a couple of women and a few men aged 18 to 49 years. For each donor, CD4 naive and CD4 memory were each given three plates, CD8 naive was given two plates, and CD8 memory was given one plate. Leukapheresis yielded between about 0.9 and 9 billion PBMCs per donor. The study deeply sequenced blood TCR repertoires of five healthy adults to estimate repertoire size and the extent of clonotype sharing between individuals. To increase sequencing depth and limit assay-specific biases, different laboratories used diverse techniques to prepare libraries and sequence TCR repertoires. What the research found in general, with its limitations: Incomplete sequencing was indicated by rarefaction of sorted-subset datasets, despite the large sequencing depth. Naive subsets generally had larger estimated clonotype richness than memory subsets. Because the study included only a small number of donors, the genetic and exposure-history diversity represented was limited. Roughly 5% of naive CD4, more than 3% of naive CD8, roughly 2.5% of memory CD4, and 0.35% to 0.4% of memory CD8 clonotypes were shared across several donors. Higher generation probabilities were observed for clonotypes shared by all four sorted-subset donors than for non-shared clonotypes. Only blood was sampled, and tissue TCR repertoires likely differ from those in blood. Based on pairwise subsampling, the degree of clonotype sharing among donors was expected to be affected by sequencing depth.

Cut back by 4 bases and 2 bases, the V and J ends lie 13 bases apart. The CDR3 covers 14 residues, taking in both the cysteine and the phenylalanine. Only CDR3 DNA is held: 42 bases, read in frame from base 1. The CDR1 and CDR2 encoded by the germline V gene are SQVTM and ANQGSEA. The donors were healthy, HIV-negative adults with no recently reported acute infections or vaccinations. Every donor was a Caucasian adult residing in Nashville, Tennessee, USA. CD4+ T cells were enriched through magnetic negative selection, after which naive cells were positively selected on CD45RA and the remaining negative fraction served as the memory subset. Blood was collected by leukapheresis, and PBMCs were isolated by Ficoll-Histopaque density gradient centrifugation and then cryopreserved in liquid nitrogen vapor phase. Analytical flow cytometry was used to check the purity and quantity of every magnetically sorted T cell population. Genomic DNA was isolated from every sorted fraction and measured by UV absorbance on a Nanodrop 2000c.

The sequence was collected from a man aged 18 to 30 in good health. Some clones in this sample may be carry-over from other donors' samples. Sequenced sample: naive CD4+ T cells from PBMCs. This specimen's cell subset or site label, per the study, means: CD45RA+ positively selected. The rearrangement joined TRBV29-1 to TRBJ2-3, and perhaps TRBD2 as D gene, on 6 matching bases. The CDR3 is CSVVKAGPTDTQYF. In nucleotides, the sequence is TGCAGCGTTGTTAAGGCGGGGCCCACAGATACGCAGTATTTT.